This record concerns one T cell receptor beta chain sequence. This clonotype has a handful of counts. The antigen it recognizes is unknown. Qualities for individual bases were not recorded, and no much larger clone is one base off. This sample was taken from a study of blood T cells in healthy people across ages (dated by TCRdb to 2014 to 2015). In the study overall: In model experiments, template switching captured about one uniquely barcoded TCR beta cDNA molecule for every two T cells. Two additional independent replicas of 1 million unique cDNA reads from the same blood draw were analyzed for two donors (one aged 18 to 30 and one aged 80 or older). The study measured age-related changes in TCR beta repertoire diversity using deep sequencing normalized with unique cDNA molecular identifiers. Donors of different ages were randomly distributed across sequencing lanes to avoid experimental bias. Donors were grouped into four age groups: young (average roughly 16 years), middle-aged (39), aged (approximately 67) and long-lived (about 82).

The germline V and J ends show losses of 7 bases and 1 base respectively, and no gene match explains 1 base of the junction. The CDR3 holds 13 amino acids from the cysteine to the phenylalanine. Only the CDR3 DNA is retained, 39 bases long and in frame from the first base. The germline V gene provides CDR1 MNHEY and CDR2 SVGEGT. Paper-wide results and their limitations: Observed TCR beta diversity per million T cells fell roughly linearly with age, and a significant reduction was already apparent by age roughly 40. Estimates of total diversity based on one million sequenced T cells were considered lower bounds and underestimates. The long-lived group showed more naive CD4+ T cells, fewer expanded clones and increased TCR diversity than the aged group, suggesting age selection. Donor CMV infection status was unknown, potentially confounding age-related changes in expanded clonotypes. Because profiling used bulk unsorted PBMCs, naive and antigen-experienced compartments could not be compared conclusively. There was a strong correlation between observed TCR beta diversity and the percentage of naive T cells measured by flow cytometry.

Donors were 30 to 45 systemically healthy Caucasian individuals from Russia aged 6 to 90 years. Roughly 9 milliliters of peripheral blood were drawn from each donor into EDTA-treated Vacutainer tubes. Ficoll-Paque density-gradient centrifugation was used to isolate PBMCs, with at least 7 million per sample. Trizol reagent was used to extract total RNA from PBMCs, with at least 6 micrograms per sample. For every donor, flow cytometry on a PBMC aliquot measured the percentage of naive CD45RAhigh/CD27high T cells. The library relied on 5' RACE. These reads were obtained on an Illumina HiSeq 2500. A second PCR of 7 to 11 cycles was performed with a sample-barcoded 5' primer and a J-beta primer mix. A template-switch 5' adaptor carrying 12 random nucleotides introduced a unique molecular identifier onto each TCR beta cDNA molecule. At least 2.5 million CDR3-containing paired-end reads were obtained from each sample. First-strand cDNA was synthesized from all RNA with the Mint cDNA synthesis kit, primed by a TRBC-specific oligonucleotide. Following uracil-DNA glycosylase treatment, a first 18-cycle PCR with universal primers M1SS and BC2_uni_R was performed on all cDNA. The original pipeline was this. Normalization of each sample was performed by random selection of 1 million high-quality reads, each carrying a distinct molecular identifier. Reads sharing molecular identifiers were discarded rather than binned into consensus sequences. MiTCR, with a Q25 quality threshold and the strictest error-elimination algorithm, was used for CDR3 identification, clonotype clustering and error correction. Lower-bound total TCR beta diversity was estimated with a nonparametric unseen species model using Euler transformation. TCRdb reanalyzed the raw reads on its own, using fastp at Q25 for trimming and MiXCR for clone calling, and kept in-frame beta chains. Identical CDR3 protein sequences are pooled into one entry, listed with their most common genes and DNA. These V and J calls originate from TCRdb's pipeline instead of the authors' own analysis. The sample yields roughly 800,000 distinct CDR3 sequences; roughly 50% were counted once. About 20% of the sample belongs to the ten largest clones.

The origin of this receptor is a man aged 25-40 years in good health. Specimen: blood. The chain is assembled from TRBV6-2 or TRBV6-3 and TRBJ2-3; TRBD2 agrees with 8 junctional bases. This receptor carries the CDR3 CASTTSGTDTQYF. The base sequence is TGTGCCAGCACGACTAGCGGCACAGATACGCAGTATTTT.